This T cell receptor beta chain was found in a study of blood T cell repertoires in COVID-19. Authors' data handling: Researchers report that nucleated cell counts were estimated from reference gene primer amplification. Profiled with immunoSEQ multiplex PCR; TCRdb holds only in-frame clones, not every one. The V and J calls and clone size come from that table; D and trimming were worked out from the DNA. Among 350,000 to 400,000 clones listed, roughly 89% were seen once. Trimming removed 6 bases at V and 5 bases at J, with 17 bases between. The CDR3 runs 14 residues. Germline-derived CDR1 and CDR2 are WSHSY and SAAADI.

The sequencing input was peripheral blood. The V and J genes are TRBV10-2 and TRBJ2-7; D not resolved. This sequence was found in a man aged 18 to 30 with active or convalescent COVID-19. The CDR3 protein is CASRGYGATHEQYF. In DNA form, the CDR3 reads TGCGCCAGCAGGGGTTACGGAGCAACCCACGAGCAGTACTTC.